The T cell receptor (beta chain) described here comes from a study of T-cell memory formation after mild COVID-19. Whole-study findings and limits: SARS-CoV-2 specificity of second-wave clones peaking day 37 was unconfirmed. Clones contracting across day 15 to 85 had a balanced CD4/CD8 profile; later expanding clones leaned CD4+.

TCRdb reprocessed the 5' RACE reads via MiXCR and lists one record per CDR3 protein. The table has under 110,000 distinct CDR3 sequences, roughly 12% seen once. For this clonotype: Its target is unknown.

Sequencing was performed on PBMCs or a T cell subset sorted from them (not recorded which). The TCR was taken from an adult woman who had mild COVID-19 (a few samples of this study predate the infection). Cell type and time point are not known.

The CDR3 region has the DNA TGCGCCAGGGACACCCCAAGCGGGGAGCTGTTTTTT. Protein sequence: CARDTPSGELFF. V and J are TRBV23-1 and TRBJ2-2; tentative D call: TRBD1 (5 bases). TRBV23-1 is labeled an ORF, and its function is uncertain. The CDR3 totals 12 residues. Deletions cut 9 bases from V and 7 bases from J, with 12 bases between.